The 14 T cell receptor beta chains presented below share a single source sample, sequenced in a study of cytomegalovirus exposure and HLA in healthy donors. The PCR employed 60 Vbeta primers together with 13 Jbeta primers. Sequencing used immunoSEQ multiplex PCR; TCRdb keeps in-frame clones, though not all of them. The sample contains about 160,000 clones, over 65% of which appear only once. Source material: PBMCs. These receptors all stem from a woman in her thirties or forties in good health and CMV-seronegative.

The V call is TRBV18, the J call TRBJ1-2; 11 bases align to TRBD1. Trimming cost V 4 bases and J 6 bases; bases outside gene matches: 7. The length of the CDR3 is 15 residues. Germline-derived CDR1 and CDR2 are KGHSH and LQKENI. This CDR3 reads CASSQMDRGLDGYTF. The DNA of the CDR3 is TGTGCCAGCTCACAAATGGACAGGGGGCTAGATGGCTACACCTTC. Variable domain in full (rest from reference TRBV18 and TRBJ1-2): NAGVMQNPRHLVRRRGQEARLRCSPMKGHSHVYWYRQLPEEGLKFMVYLQKENIIDESGMPKERFSAEFPKEGPSILRIQQVVRGDSAAYFCASSQMDRGLDGYTFGSGTRLTVV.

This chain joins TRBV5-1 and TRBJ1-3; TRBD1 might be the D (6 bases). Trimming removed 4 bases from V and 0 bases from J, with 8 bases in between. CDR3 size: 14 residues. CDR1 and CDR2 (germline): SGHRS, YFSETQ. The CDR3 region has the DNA TGCGCCAGCAGCAGGGACATCTCTGGAAACACCATATATTTT. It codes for CASSRDISGNTIYF.

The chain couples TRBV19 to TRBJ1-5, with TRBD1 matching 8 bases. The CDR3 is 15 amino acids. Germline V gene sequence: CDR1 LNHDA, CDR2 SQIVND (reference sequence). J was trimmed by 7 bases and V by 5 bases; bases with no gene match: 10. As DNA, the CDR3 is TGTGCCAGTAGTCCCCTGGACAGGGAAGGGCAGCCCCAGCATTTT. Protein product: CASSPLDREGQPQHF.

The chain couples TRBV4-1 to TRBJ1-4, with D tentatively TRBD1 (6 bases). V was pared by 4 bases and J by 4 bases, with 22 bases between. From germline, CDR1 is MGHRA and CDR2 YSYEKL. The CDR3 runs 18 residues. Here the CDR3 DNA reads TGCGCCAGCAGCCGCACAGGGATGGCCGGGACGGATAATGAAAAACTGTTTTTT. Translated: CASSRTGMAGTDNEKLFF.

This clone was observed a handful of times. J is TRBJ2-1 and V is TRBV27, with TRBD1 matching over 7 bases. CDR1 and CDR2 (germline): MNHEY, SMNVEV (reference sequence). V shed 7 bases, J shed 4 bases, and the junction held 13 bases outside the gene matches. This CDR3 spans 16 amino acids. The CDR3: CASNALTGTRYNEQFF. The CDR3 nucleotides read TGTGCCAGCAATGCCTTGACAGGGACGAGGTACAATGAGCAGTTCTTC.

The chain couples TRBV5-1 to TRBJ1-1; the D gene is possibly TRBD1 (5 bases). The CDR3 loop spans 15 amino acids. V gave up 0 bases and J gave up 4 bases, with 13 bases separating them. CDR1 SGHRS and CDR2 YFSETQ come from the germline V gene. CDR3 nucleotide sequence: TGCGCCAGCAGCTTGGGCGCAGGGAGGGGCACTGAAGCTTTCTTT. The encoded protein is CASSLGAGRGTEAFF.

As DNA, the CDR3 is TGTGCCAGCGTCGGGCTAGCGGGTTACAATGAGCAGTTCTTC. This translates into CASVGLAGYNEQFF. The chain combines TRBV2 with TRBJ2-1, with 8 nucleotides matching TRBD2. V gave up 8 bases and J gave up 4 bases; unmatched junction bases: 7. Germline CDR1 is SNHLY and CDR2 is FYNNEI. The CDR3 consists of 14 residues.

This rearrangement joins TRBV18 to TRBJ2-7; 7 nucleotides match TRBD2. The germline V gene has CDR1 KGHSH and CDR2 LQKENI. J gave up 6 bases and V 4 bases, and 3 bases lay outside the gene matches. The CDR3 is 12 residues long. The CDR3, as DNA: TGTGCCAGCTCACGCGGGGGAGGCGAGCAGTACTTC. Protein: CASSRGGGEQYF.

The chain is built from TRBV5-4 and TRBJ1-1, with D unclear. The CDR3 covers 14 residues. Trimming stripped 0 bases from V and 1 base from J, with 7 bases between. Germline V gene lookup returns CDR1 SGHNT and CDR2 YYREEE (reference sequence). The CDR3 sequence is CASSLAGENTEAFF. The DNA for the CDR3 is TGTGCCAGCAGCTTGGCCGGGGAGAACACTGAAGCTTTCTTT.

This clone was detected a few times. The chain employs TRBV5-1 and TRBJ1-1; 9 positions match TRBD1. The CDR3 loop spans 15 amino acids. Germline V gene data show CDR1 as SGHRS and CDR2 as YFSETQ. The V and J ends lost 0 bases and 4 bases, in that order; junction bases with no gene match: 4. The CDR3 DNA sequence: TGCGCCAGCAGCTTGGAAGGGGACAGGGCCACTGAAGCTTTCTTT. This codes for CASSLEGDRATEAFF.

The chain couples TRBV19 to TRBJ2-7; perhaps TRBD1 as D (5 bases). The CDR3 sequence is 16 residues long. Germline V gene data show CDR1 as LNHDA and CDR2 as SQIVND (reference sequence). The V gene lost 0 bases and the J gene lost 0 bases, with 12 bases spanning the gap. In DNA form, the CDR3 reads TGTGCCAGTAGTATAGATGGGGCGGTGGACTCCTACGAGCAGTACTTC. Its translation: CASSIDGAVDSYEQYF.

Here the CDR3 reads CASSFSGGSYEQYF. CDR3 bases: TGTGCCAGCAGCTTTAGCGGGGGGTCCTACGAGCAGTACTTC. The chain is built from TRBV25-1 and TRBJ2-5; 10 bases are shared with TRBD2. The J call is uncertain, as TRBJ2-7 better fits the DNA end. This CDR3 is built from 14 residues. Per the germline V gene, CDR1 is MGHDK and CDR2 is SYGVNS.

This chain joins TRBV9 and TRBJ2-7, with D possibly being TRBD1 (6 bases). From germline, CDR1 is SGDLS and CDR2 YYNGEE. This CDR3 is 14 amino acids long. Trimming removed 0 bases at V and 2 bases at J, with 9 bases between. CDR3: CASSVDREPYEQYF. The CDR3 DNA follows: TGTGCCAGCAGCGTAGACAGGGAACCCTACGAGCAGTACTTC.

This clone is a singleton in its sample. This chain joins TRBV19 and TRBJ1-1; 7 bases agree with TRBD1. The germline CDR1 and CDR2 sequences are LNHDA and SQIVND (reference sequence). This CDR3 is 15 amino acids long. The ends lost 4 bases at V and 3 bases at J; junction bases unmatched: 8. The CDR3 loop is CASSNGRQGDTEAFF. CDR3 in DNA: TGTGCCAGTAGTAACGGACGACAGGGAGACACTGAAGCTTTCTTT. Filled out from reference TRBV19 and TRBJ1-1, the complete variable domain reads DGGITQSPKYLFRKEGQNVTLSCEQNLNHDAMYWYRQDPGQGLRLIYYSQIVNDFQKGDIAEGYSVSREKKESFPLTVTSAQKNPTAFYLCASSNGRQGDTEAFFGQGTRLTVV.